The rows below give T cell receptor beta chains drawn from one sample of a study of identifying expanded T cells in peripheral blood. Assay used: immunoSEQ multiplex PCR; TCRdb lists only in-frame clones, some missing. The sample includes about 58,000 clones, over 85% of them seen just once. The specimen was blood. These receptors all stem from a person aged 18 to 75 in good health. The CDR3 runs from the conserved cysteine through the conserved F or W. Fields, in order: D gene, J gene, clone size, V gene, CDR3 DNA, CDR3 protein. A D gene is named only where the DNA matches it firmly. Size is stated for part of the rows, as once, few or many counts, or as a class when the clone is expanded.

>TRBD1|TRBJ1-5|NA|TRBV6-5
TGTGCCAGCAGTGCAGACAGGGGCCCTCCTCAGCCCCAGCATTTT
CASSADRGPPQPQHF
>NA|TRBJ1-2|NA|TRBV27
TGTGCCAGCAGTTTAAGCCCTCTCTATGGCTACACCTTC
CASSLSPLYGYTF
>NA|TRBJ1-2|NA|TRBV15
TGTGCCACCAGCAGAGATTCAGGGCTCGATGGCTACACCTTC
CATSRDSGLDGYTF
>NA|TRBJ1-3|NA|TRBV7-2
TGTGCCAGCAGCCGAGGGACGCTCGGAAACACCATATATTTT
CASSRGTLGNTIYF
>NA|TRBJ1-2|NA|TRBV6-5
TGTGCCAGCAGTTACACGGATTACAGGCTAAACTATGGCTACACCTTC
CASSYTDYRLNYGYTF
>TRBD2|TRBJ2-1|NA|TRBV7-8
TGTGCCAGCAGCCTAGGGAGCGGGAATTACAATGAGCAGTTCTTC
CASSLGSGNYNEQFF
>TRBD1|TRBJ1-1|NA|TRBV28
TGTGCCAGCAGGGGGACAGTGGGCACTGAAGCTTTCTTT
CASRGTVGTEAFF
>NA|TRBJ1-1|NA|TRBV2
TGTGCCAGCAGCAAGGGCCTGAACACTGAAGCTTTCTTT
CASSKGLNTEAFF
>NA|TRBJ2-7|NA|TRBV19
TGTGCCAGTAGTCGCGACACCAGCTACGAGCAGTACTTC
CASSRDTSYEQYF
>NA|TRBJ1-5|NA|TRBV19
TGTGCCAGTAGTTCAGGAGATCAGCCCCAGCATTTT
CASSSGDQPQHF
>TRBD1|TRBJ1-2|NA|TRBV28
TGTGCCAGCAGTTCCGACAGGGGCTATGGCTACACCTTC
CASSSDRGYGYTF
>TRBD2|TRBJ2-1|NA|TRBV19
TGTGCCAGTAGCCCGAGGGGGGGACTAGCGGGACGTAATGAGCAGTTCTTC
CASSPRGGLAGRNEQFF
>NA|TRBJ2-1|NA|TRBV6-6
TGTGCCAGCAGTTACGGTCGAGGTTCCAATGAGCAGTTCTTC
CASSYGRGSNEQFF
>NA|TRBJ1-1|NA|TRBV10-3
TGTGCCATCAGTGGGCGGGATGTGAACACTGAAGCTTTCTTT
CAISGRDVNTEAFF
>NA|TRBJ1-3|NA|TRBV11-2
TGTGCCAGCAGCCGGATGGGGGACGGAAACACCATATATTTT
CASSRMGDGNTIYF
>TRBD2|TRBJ2-3|NA|TRBV2
TGTGCCAGCACCGGGACTAGCGGGTCGGATACGCAGTATTTT
CASTGTSGSDTQYF
>NA|TRBJ2-1|NA|TRBV11-2
TGTGCCAGCAGCTCGAACTTGCGGGGAGGATACAATGAGCAGTTCTTC
CASSSNLRGGYNEQFF
>NA|TRBJ1-5|NA|TRBV19
TGTGCCAGTAGTATACAGGGTCGGTGGACTCAGCCCCAGCATTTT
CASSIQGRWTQPQHF
>TRBD2|TRBJ2-7|NA|TRBV6-5
TGTGCCAGCAGTTATGGGGGGGGTACCTACGAGCAGTACTTC
CASSYGGGTYEQYF
>NA|TRBJ1-4|once|TRBV4-1
TGCGCCAGCAGCCAAGATGGACGGCCGTCTAATGAAAAACTGTTTTTT
CASSQDGRPSNEKLFF
>NA|TRBJ2-3|NA|TRBV13
TGTGCCAGCAGCTCTCGGAGTCGCGATACGCAGTATTTT
CASSSRSRDTQYF
>NA|TRBJ1-1|NA|TRBV2
TGTGCCAGCGGCAACCGGGAAGCTTTCTTT
CASGNREAFF
>NA|TRBJ1-1|NA|TRBV2
TGTGCCAGCAGCAGTGACACTGAAGCTTTCTTT
CASSSDTEAFF
>NA|TRBJ2-3|NA|TRBV7-2
TGTGCCAGCAGCCCCCAGGGAGATACGCAGTATTTT
CASSPQGDTQYF
>TRBD2|TRBJ2-3|once|TRBV7-3
TGTGCCAGCAGCCCAGCGGGAGTGAGCACAGATACGCAGTATTTT
CASSPAGVSTDTQYF
>NA|TRBJ2-7|NA|TRBV6-1
TGTGCCAGCAGTGAATTAGGAGGGGTCAGACCCTACGAGCAGTACTTC
CASSELGGVRPYEQYF
>TRBD1|TRBJ2-3|NA|TRBV7-9
TGTGCCAGCAGCTTGGTGGGGACAGGGCAGTATTTT
CASSLVGTGQYF
>NA|TRBJ1-2|NA|TRBV27
TGTGCCAGCAGTTTAGCCGGGGCCCCCGGCTACACCTTC
CASSLAGAPGYTF
>TRBD1|TRBJ2-7|NA|TRBV19
TGTGCCAGTAGTCCGGGACAGGGGGTGAGCTCCTACGAGCAGTACTTC
CASSPGQGVSSYEQYF
>NA|TRBJ2-1|NA|TRBV12-1
TGTGCCAGCAGCGGAGGAAGGTACAATGAGCAGTTCTTC
CASSGGRYNEQFF
>NA|TRBJ2-6|few|TRBV19
TGTGCCAGTACTCAAGGGGGCTCTGGGGCCAACGTCCTGACTTTC
CASTQGGSGANVLTF
>NA|TRBJ2-5|NA|TRBV7-2
TGTGCCAGCAGCTTACAATGGGGGCAAGAGACCCAGTACTTC
CASSLQWGQETQYF
>TRBD1|TRBJ1-5|once|TRBV11-3
TGTGCCAGCAGCTTAGTGGTTGAAGGACAGGCGGTAGGTCAGCCCCAGCATTTT
CASSLVVEGQAVGQPQHF